The clone carrying this T cell receptor (beta chain) was picked up a small number of times. Constant-segment-primed 5'RACE gave TCR alpha and TCR beta cDNA libraries with sample barcodes and UMIs. TCRdb redid the calling of the 5' RACE reads with MiXCR, one entry per CDR3 protein. This table holds roughly 580,000 distinct CDR3 sequences, roughly 18% found once. This specimen belongs to a study of T-cell memory formation after mild COVID-19. Trimming left V 7 bases short and J 3 bases short, with 12 bases between. The CDR3 loop spans 13 amino acids. The sequence was obtained from an adult woman who had mild COVID-19 (a few samples of this study predate the infection). Cell type and time point are not known. This chain links TRBV12-3 or TRBV12-4 with TRBJ2-5, with D unclear. Sequencing was performed on PBMCs or a T cell subset sorted from them (not recorded which). Here the CDR3 DNA reads TGTGCCAGCACCCCCGGCAGAAAAGAGACCCAGTACTTC. Residues: CASTPGRKETQYF.